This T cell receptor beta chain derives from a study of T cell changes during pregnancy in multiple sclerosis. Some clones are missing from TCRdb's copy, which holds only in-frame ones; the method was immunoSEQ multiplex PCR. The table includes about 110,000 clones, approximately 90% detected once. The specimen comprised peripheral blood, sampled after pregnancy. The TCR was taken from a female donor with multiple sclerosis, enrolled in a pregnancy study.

CDR3 protein: CASSQGGQGAFF. CDR3 sequence (DNA): TGTGCCAGCAGTCAAGGGGGTCAAGGAGCTTTCTTT. This chain connects TRBV7-9 to TRBJ1-1, with a tentative D call TRBD1 (6 bases). V dropped 6 bases and J dropped 10 bases, with 15 bases sitting between them. The CDR3 is 12 residues long. Germline V gene sequence: CDR1 SEHNR, CDR2 FQNEAQ (reference sequence).